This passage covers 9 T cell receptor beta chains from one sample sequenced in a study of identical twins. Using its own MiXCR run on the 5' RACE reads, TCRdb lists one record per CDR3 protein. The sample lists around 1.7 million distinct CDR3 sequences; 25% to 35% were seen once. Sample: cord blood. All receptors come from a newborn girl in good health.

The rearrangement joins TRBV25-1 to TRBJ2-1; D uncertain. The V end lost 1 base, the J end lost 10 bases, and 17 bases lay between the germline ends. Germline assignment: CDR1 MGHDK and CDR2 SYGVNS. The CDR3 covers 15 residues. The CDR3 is CASSESRLSSYEQFF. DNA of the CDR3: TGTGCCAGCAGTGAATCTCGCCTTAGCTCCTACGAGCAGTTCTTC.

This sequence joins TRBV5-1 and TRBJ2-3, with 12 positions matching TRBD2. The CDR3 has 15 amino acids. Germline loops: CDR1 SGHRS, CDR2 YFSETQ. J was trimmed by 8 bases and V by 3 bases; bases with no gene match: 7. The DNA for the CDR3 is TGCGCCAGCAGCTGGCGGACTAGCGGGGAACTTACGCAGTATTTT. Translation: CASSWRTSGELTQYF.

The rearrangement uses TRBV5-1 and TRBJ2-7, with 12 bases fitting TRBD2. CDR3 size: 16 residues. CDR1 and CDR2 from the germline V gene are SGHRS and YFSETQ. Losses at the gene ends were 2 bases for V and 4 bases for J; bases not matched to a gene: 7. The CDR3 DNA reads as TGCGCCAGCAGCTTTCCCTCTAGCGGGGGGGCGTACGAGCAGTACTTC. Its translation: CASSFPSSGGAYEQYF.

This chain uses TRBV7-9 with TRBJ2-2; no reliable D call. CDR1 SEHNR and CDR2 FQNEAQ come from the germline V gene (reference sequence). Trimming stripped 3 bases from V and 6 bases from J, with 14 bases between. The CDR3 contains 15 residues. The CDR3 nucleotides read TGTGCCAGCAGCTTGGTGACCGCCAAAGCCGGGGAGCTGTTTTTT. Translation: CASSLVTAKAGELFF.

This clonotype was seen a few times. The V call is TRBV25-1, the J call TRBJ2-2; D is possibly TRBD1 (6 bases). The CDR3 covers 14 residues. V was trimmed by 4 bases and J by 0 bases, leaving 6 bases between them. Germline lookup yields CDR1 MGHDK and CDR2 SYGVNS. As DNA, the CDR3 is TGTGCCAGCAGTGGGACAGCGAACACCGGGGAGCTGTTTTTT. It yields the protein CASSGTANTGELFF.

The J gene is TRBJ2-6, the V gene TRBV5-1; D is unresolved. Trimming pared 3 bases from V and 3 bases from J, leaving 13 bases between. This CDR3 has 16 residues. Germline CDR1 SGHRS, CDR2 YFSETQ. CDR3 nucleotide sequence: TGCGCCAGCAGCTGGGGTGGGGTTGTTGGGGCCAACGTCCTGACTTTC. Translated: CASSWGGVVGANVLTF.

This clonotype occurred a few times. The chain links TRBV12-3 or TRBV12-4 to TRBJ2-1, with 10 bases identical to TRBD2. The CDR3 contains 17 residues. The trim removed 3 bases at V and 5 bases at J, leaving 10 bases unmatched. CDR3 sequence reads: CASSLGDLAGDHNEQFF. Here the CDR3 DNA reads TGTGCCAGCAGTTTGGGGGACCTAGCGGGAGATCACAATGAGCAGTTCTTC.

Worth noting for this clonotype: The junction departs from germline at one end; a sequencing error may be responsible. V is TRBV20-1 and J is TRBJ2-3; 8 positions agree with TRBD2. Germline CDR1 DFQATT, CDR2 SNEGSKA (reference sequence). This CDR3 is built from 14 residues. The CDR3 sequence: CSAFDWTSTDMQYF. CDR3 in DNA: TGCAGTGCCTTCGACTGGACTAGCACAGATATGCAGTATTTT.

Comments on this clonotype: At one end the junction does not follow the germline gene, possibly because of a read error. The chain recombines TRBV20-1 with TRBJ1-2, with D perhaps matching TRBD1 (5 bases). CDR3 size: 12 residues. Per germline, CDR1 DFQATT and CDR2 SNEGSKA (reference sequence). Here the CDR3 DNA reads TGCAGTGCTAGCAGGGAAGACTATGGCTACGCCTTC. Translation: CSASREDYGYAF.